The clone carrying this T cell receptor beta chain showed up just once. In the study's own analysis: Nucleated cell number was recorded as an estimate derived from reference gene primer amplification. TCRdb's table, derived via immunoSEQ multiplex PCR, lists solely in-frame clones and lacks some. Clonal size and the V and J genes are those of that table, whereas D and trimming came from the DNA. Found here are 150,000 to 200,000 clones, more than 75% of them singletons; the top ten hold roughly 3.5%. These data belong to a study of blood T cell repertoires in COVID-19. Study-wide background: Italy, Spain and the United States were the sources of the convalescent and acute COVID-19 samples. The cDNA or gDNA used as material had been derived from T cells, B-cell-depleted T cells, or PBMCs.

From germline, CDR1 is SNHLY and CDR2 FYNNEI. The V end was cut by 4 bases, the J end by 4 bases, with 10 bases between. The CDR3 is made up of 13 amino acids. The genes are TRBV2 and TRBJ1-2, with D unresolved. The TCR comes from a man aged 65 to 85 with acute or convalescent COVID-19. The specimen was peripheral blood. This CDR3 reads CASSVQAAYGYTF. The DNA of the CDR3 is TGTGCCAGCAGTGTCCAGGCCGCCTATGGCTACACCTTC.